This T cell receptor (beta chain) stems from a study of T cells after yellow fever vaccination. Overall study findings and caveats: Booster sampling recovered most clones from primary vaccination (96% CD4, roughly 88% CD8). Abundant bulk-population clonotypes could contaminate the FACS-sorted repertoires. A small share of clonotypes appeared in both CD4 and CD8 compartments.

This clonotype was recorded many times. 5'RACE template switching generated TCR cDNA, adding a universal primer site and UMIs. MiXCR was run by TCRdb on the 5' RACE reads, yielding one entry per CDR3 protein. The data show about 42,000 distinct CDR3 sequences, with 5.5% to 8% seen just once and less than 11% held by the top ten. The sequence was collected from a man between 25 and 39 years old who received the YFV17D yellow fever vaccine. The material sequenced was PBMCs, either bulk or a sorted T-cell subset (CD4+, CD8+, memory, or dextramer-sorted; not recorded which), taken 45 days after the yellow fever booster vaccination.

CDR3 nucleotides: TGCGCCAGCAGCTTGGGACAGGGAATGGGTGAGCAGTTCTTC. This codes for CASSLGQGMGEQFF. The V call is TRBV5-1, the J call TRBJ2-1; 7 bases are shared with TRBD1. Looked up from germline, CDR1 is SGHRS and CDR2 is YFSETQ. The CDR3 runs 14 residues. The trim removed 0 bases at V and 9 bases at J, leaving 6 bases unmatched.